The 29 T cell receptor beta chains below were found in one sample sequenced in a study of early T cells in non-severe SARS-CoV-2 infection. TCRdb itself ran the 5' RACE reads through MiXCR, one entry per CDR3 protein. The data show around 67,000 distinct CDR3 sequences, with more than 9.5% seen just once and roughly 5.7% held by the top ten. Sequenced here: whole blood, sampled at baseline. The receptors come from an adult who was a healthcare worker with PCR-confirmed SARS-CoV-2 infection or an uninfected control (not recorded which).

The sample holds many counts of this clonotype. The CDR3 DNA follows: TGTGCCAGCAGCTCCGGACTAGCGGGGAGCACAGATACGCAGTATTTT. Encoded protein: CASSSGLAGSTDTQYF. The chain employs TRBV11-2 and TRBJ2-3; 12 bases map to TRBD2. Trimming took 4 bases from V and 0 from J; bases not matched to a gene: 2. The germline gives CDR1 SGHAT, CDR2 FQNNGV. The CDR3 has 16 residues.

Ten or more counts support this clonotype. The chain is built from TRBV20-1 and TRBJ2-1; no definite D call. The ends were cut back, 2 bases at V and 5 bases at J, with 16 bases in the middle. In germline, CDR1 is DFQATT, CDR2 SNEGSKA (reference sequence). This CDR3 is built from 15 residues. For the CDR3, the DNA is TGCAGTGCTAGACCTATGACTGGTAATAACAATGAGCAGTTCTTC. As protein: CSARPMTGNNNEQFF.

The rearrangement joins TRBV20-1 to TRBJ2-7; 10 nucleotides match TRBD2. CDR3 length: 17 amino acids. V lost 2 bases, J lost 5 bases, and 15 bases stayed unmatched. CDR1 and CDR2 (germline): DFQATT, SNEGSKA (reference sequence). The DNA for the CDR3 is TGCAGTGCTAGATCGATTGGAGCTAGCGGGAGTATACACGAGCAGTACTTC. Its protein is CSARSIGASGSIHEQYF.

This clonotype was seen more than once but under ten times. The rearrangement uses TRBV5-1 and TRBJ2-7; 13 nucleotides align to TRBD2. V was pared by 4 bases and J by 2 bases, with 6 bases of the junction left unmatched. Looked up from germline, CDR1 is SGHRS and CDR2 is YFSETQ. The length of the CDR3 is 16 residues. CDR3 sequence reads: CASSEEGLAGPYEQYF. CDR3 DNA: TGCGCCAGCAGCGAGGAGGGACTAGCGGGGCCCTACGAGCAGTACTTC.

This clonotype came up many times. This chain links TRBV6-5 with TRBJ2-2, with 12 bases matching TRBD2. CDR1 is MNHEY and CDR2 is SVGAGI in the germline V gene. This CDR3 is 16 amino acids long. Trimming took 5 bases from V and 6 from J; bases not matched to a gene: 7. The DNA for the CDR3 is TGTGCCAGCAGTGGACAAGGACTAGCGGGACCCGGGGAGCTGTTTTTT. It specifies CASSGQGLAGPGELFF.

This clonotype has more than one count but fewer than ten. V usage is TRBV28 and J usage is TRBJ1-3; a weak D match, TRBD1 (5 bases). The CDR3 has 15 amino acids. Germline assignment: CDR1 MDHEN and CDR2 SYDVKM. V lost 2 bases to trimming and J lost 5 bases, with 13 bases between them. This CDR3 is CASSLLGPGRNTIYF. DNA of the CDR3: TGTGCCAGCAGTTTACTTGGTCCAGGGCGAAACACCATATATTTT.

This clonotype was seen a few times. The gene calls are TRBV3-1 and TRBJ2-7; D might be TRBD1 (6 bases). In germline, CDR1 is LGHDT, CDR2 YNNKEL (reference sequence). V lost 2 bases and J 4 bases, leaving 9 bases between the germline ends. CDR3 length equals 13 residues. The CDR3 is CASSQQGWYEQYF. The CDR3 DNA sequence: TGTGCCAGCAGCCAACAGGGGTGGTACGAGCAGTACTTC.

Only a few counts were recorded for this clonotype. CDR3 in amino acids: CSAIGGTTQETQYF. CDR3 nucleotides: TGCAGTGCTATCGGCGGGACAACCCAAGAGACCCAGTACTTC. The chain joins TRBV20-1 to TRBJ2-5, with D perhaps TRBD1 or TRBD2 (6 bases each). Trimming left V 4 bases short and J 1 base short, with 13 bases between. The CDR3 totals 14 residues. Germline CDR1 reads DFQATT; CDR2 reads SNEGSKA (reference sequence).

There are many counts of this clonotype. The chain combines TRBV20-1 with TRBJ2-5; D possibly corresponds to TRBD2 (5 bases). The V end was cut by 0 bases, the J end by 5 bases, with 13 bases between. The CDR3 length is 14 residues. Looked up from germline, CDR1 is DFQATT and CDR2 is SNEGSKA (reference sequence). The CDR3 DNA reads as TGCAGTGCTAGAGATCTCTCGGGATGGGAGACCCAGTACTTC. It translates to CSARDLSGWETQYF.

J is TRBJ1-2 and V is TRBV7-4; weak D call: TRBD1 (6 bases). This CDR3 contains 18 residues. Germline lookup yields CDR1 SGHVT and CDR2 SQSDAQ. The V end lost 5 bases, the J end lost 4 bases, and 26 bases lay between the germline ends. The CDR3, as DNA: TGTGCCAGCAGCCCAGAGAGGGGTCAGGGGCGAGTGGTCTATGGCTACACCTTC. The encoded protein is CASSPERGQGRVVYGYTF.

There are a few counts of this clonotype. The rearrangement joins TRBV9 to TRBJ2-1, with D tentatively TRBD1 or TRBD2 (5 bases each). This CDR3 is 13 amino acids long. The V end was cut by 4 bases, the J end by 6 bases, with 11 bases between. The germline CDR1 and CDR2 sequences are SGDLS and YYNGEE. The CDR3 spells CASSLRGRNEQFF. The CDR3 DNA reads TGTGCCAGCAGCCTACGGGGACGCAATGAGCAGTTCTTC.

This clonotype was counted a few times. The genes are TRBV20-1 and TRBJ2-2; 11 bases are shared with TRBD1. Germline lookup yields CDR1 DFQATT and CDR2 SNEGSKA (reference sequence). CDR3 length: 15 amino acids. The junction had 9 bases not matched to a gene; V was cut back by 6 bases and J by 6 bases. CDR3 sequence (DNA): TGCAGTGCGTACGGACAGGGGGCCGGTTCCGGGGAGCTGTTTTTT. Protein: CSAYGQGAGSGELFF.

In this sample, this clonotype turned up a few times. The rearrangement uses TRBV29-1 and TRBJ1-2; TRBD1 is a possible D gene (5 bases). From germline, CDR1 is SQVTM and CDR2 ANQGSEA. This CDR3 region has 15 residues. Trimming took 5 bases from V and 5 from J, leaving 21 bases between them. CDR3 in amino acids: CSVQARLEGSYGYTF. The DNA for the CDR3 is TGCAGCGTTCAAGCTAGATTGGAGGGGTCTTATGGCTACACCTTC.

The sample holds a few counts of this clonotype. The rearrangement links TRBV29-1 to TRBJ2-3; D is uncertain. The germline V gene encodes CDR1 SQVTM and CDR2 ANQGSEA. This CDR3 comprises 10 residues. The V end lost 3 bases, the J end lost 2 bases, and 0 bases lay between the germline ends. The CDR3 is CSVDTDTQYF. CDR3 DNA: TGCAGCGTTGACACAGATACGCAGTATTTT.

This clonotype appeared a single time. The rearrangement uses TRBV5-1 and TRBJ2-7; 9 bases fit TRBD1. CDR3 length: 14 amino acids. J lost 6 bases, V lost 1 base, and 5 bases had no gene match. Germline values: CDR1 SGHRS, CDR2 YFSETQ. The CDR3: CASSLTGTGSEQYF. The CDR3 DNA is TGCGCCAGCAGCTTGACCGGGACAGGGTCCGAGCAGTACTTC.

The gene calls are TRBV11-3 and TRBJ2-2, with D perhaps matching TRBD2 (5 bases). Per germline, CDR1 SGHNT and CDR2 YENEEA. This CDR3 is built from 15 residues. V gave up 5 bases and J gave up 4 bases, with 14 bases separating them. The CDR3: CASSRRGPSTGELFF. In DNA, the CDR3 is TGTGCCAGCAGCCGCCGGGGTCCGTCCACCGGGGAGCTGTTTTTT.

This clonotype was seen ten or more times. The chain uses TRBV18 and TRBJ1-1, with D unclear. The CDR3 runs 15 residues. Per the germline V gene, CDR1 is KGHSH and CDR2 is LQKENI. The germline V and J ends were trimmed by 5 bases and 4 bases, with 17 bases remaining between them. Written as DNA, the CDR3 is TGTGCCAGCTCAACTTACACACTGGGTGGCACTGAAGCTTTCTTT. It specifies CASSTYTLGGTEAFF.

This chain links TRBV7-2 with TRBJ2-3; 8 bases map to TRBD2. Germline V lookup: CDR1 SGHTA, CDR2 FQGNSA. J lost 2 bases, V lost 0 bases, and 7 bases had no gene match. The CDR3 loop spans 17 amino acids. The CDR3 DNA follows: TGTGCCAGCAGCTTAGCGGGGACTAGTCGGTCCACAGATACGCAGTATTTT. Protein: CASSLAGTSRSTDTQYF.

In this sample, this clonotype turned up a few times. V usage is TRBV7-9 and J usage is TRBJ1-1; unclear D gene. CDR1 SEHNR and CDR2 FQNEAQ come from the germline V gene (reference sequence). V lost 2 bases and J 1 base, leaving 8 bases between the germline ends. The CDR3 length is 14 residues. CDR3 in amino acids: CASSLYPANTEAFF. The CDR3 DNA follows: TGTGCCAGCAGCTTATATCCAGCGAACACTGAAGCTTTCTTT.

This clonotype was seen only a few times. V gene TRBV29-1 combines with J gene TRBJ1-1; no definite D call. CDR3 length: 11 residues. The germline V gene encodes CDR1 SQVTM and CDR2 ANQGSEA. The V and J ends lost 6 bases and 3 bases respectively, with 8 bases between them. DNA for the CDR3: TGCAGCGTGTTTTTTTACACTGAAGCTTTCTTT. Translating gives CSVFFYTEAFF. The whole variable domain, filled in from reference TRBV29-1 and TRBJ1-1, reads SAVISQKPSRDICQRGTSLTIQCQVDSQVTMMFWYRQQPGQSLTLIATANQGSEATYESGFVIDKFPISRPNLTFSTLTVSNMSPEDSSIYLCSVFFYTEAFFGQGTRLTVV.

This clonotype was observed many times. For the CDR3, the DNA is TGCGCCAGCAGCTTATACGATACGCAGTATTTT. As protein: CASSLYDTQYF. The genes are TRBV5-1 and TRBJ2-3; no reliable D call. Germline CDR1 reads SGHRS; CDR2 reads YFSETQ. The CDR3 is made up of 11 amino acids. V lost 2 bases to trimming and J lost 6 bases, with 4 bases between them.

This clonotype was detected many times. V and J are TRBV18 and TRBJ2-5; D might be TRBD1 (6 bases). V lost 4 bases, J lost 5 bases, and 14 bases lay in between. The germline V gene encodes CDR1 KGHSH and CDR2 LQKENI. There are 14 residues in the CDR3. The CDR3 nucleotides read TGTGCCAGCTCACTTCTACAGGGCCTCGAGACCCAGTACTTC. This sequence encodes CASSLLQGLETQYF.

Many counts were recorded for this clonotype. V is TRBV6-1 and J is TRBJ2-6; D is undetermined. This CDR3 spans 13 amino acids. CDR1 is MNHNS, CDR2 SASEGT, per germline. The germline V and J ends were trimmed by 2 bases and 1 base, with 0 bases remaining between them. For the CDR3, the DNA is TGTGCCAGCAGTGAATCTGGGGCCAACGTCCTGACTTTC. Translated: CASSESGANVLTF.

The table lists this clonotype with many counts. The chain combines TRBV5-1 with TRBJ1-2; D is ambiguous. Trimming stripped 8 bases from V and 5 bases from J, with 19 bases between. From germline, CDR1 is SGHRS and CDR2 YFSETQ. The CDR3 is made up of 14 amino acids. DNA of the CDR3: TGCGCCAGTCGCCCTAGCGGCAGGCAGTATGGCTACACCTTC. Translated, it gives CASRPSGRQYGYTF.

The V gene is TRBV12-3 or TRBV12-4, the J gene TRBJ1-6; possibly TRBD1 for D (5 bases). This CDR3 is 14 amino acids long. Deletions cut 6 bases from V and 7 bases from J, with 13 bases between. The CDR3 nucleotides are TGTGCCAGCAGGGAAGACAGCCCGAATTCACCCCTCCACTTT. Its translation: CASREDSPNSPLHF.

This sequence joins TRBV5-1 and TRBJ2-3, with 9 nucleotides matching TRBD2. CDR1 and CDR2 from the germline V gene are SGHRS and YFSETQ. The CDR3 is 15 residues long. V gave up 2 bases and J gave up 1 base; unmatched junction bases: 2. CDR3 DNA: TGCGCCAGCAGCTTAGCGGGGGGCCGCACAGATACGCAGTATTTT. Translated, it gives CASSLAGGRTDTQYF.

This clonotype has only a few counts. The V gene is TRBV7-8, the J gene TRBJ2-7; TRBD1 matches at 9 bases. The germline CDR1 and CDR2 sequences are SGHVS and FQNEAQ. V lost 5 bases, J lost 3 bases, and 5 bases stayed unmatched. The length of the CDR3 is 14 residues. The CDR3 DNA follows: TGTGCCAGCAGCACCGGGACAGGGATCTACGAGCAGTACTTC. Amino acid sequence: CASSTGTGIYEQYF. Full variable domain (outside the CDR3, taken from reference TRBV7-8 and TRBJ2-7): GAGVSQSPRYKVAKRGQDVALRCDPISGHVSLFWYQQALGQGPEFLTYFQNEAQLDKSGLPSDRFFAERPEGSVSTLKIQRTQQEDSAVYLCASSTGTGIYEQYFGPGTRLTVT.

This clonotype was detected ten times or more. V is TRBV27 and J is TRBJ2-7; weak D call: TRBD1 (5 bases). This CDR3 spans 14 amino acids. The germline V gene has CDR1 MNHEY and CDR2 SMNVEV (reference sequence). V dropped 5 bases and J dropped 2 bases, with 13 bases sitting between them. This chain's CDR3 is CASSQSRVPYEQYF. The CDR3 nucleotides are TGTGCCAGCAGTCAAAGCAGGGTGCCCTACGAGCAGTACTTC.

This clonotype was detected only a few times. The chain links TRBV4-1 to TRBJ1-3; tentatively, D is TRBD1 (5 bases). This CDR3 has 17 residues. CDR1 and CDR2 (germline): MGHRA, YSYEKL. The germline V and J ends were trimmed by 1 base and 0 bases, with 13 bases remaining between them. The CDR3 DNA reads TGCGCCAGCAGCCAAGGTTACGGGACCACCTCTGGAAACACCATATATTTT. It codes for CASSQGYGTTSGNTIYF.